At least ten counts were recorded for the clone carrying this T cell receptor beta chain. Its target is not known. The time point was: newly diagnosed GD, antithyroid drugs for less than 3 months. There was RNA extracted from PBMCs, and the TCR library was made from it. This specimen belongs to a study of regulatory T cells in long-lasting Graves disease. Notes on the study in general: Among persistent patients, a larger number of public clonotypes were shared (around 3,000) than among newly diagnosed patients (about 1,000). It was in persistent disease that TRBV28, TRBJ1-2 and TRBJ2-5 were favored.

Arm-PCR of CDR3 regions and iRepertoire HTBI primers were used to build TCR beta libraries. Each CDR3 protein is one row after TCRdb ran MiXCR on the multiplex PCR reads. Among approximately 350,000 distinct CDR3 sequences, 16% were seen once, and the ten largest hold 30%. Germline CDR1 and CDR2: SGHRS and YFSETQ. This CDR3 is 16 amino acids long. The junction had 13 bases not matched to a gene; V was cut back by 4 bases and J by 3 bases. These records were also assigned to another study, of T cells in Graves' hyperthyroidism and ophthalmopathy. From that study: Diagnosis rested on symptoms, serum thyroxine and TRAb, thyroid ultrasound, and orbital computed tomography. During a first-round RT-PCR of the TCR CDR3, the HTBI primer set was used.

Here the sequenced sample was peripheral blood mononuclear cells (PBMCs), taken at new diagnosis, from a patient treated with antithyroid drugs. The TCR originated in a man aged 35 to 55 with Graves disease. J is TRBJ2-7 and V is TRBV5-1, with 7 bases lining up with TRBD2. DNA of the CDR3: TGCGCCAGCAGCCGTGGGGAAGCGGGGCCGTACTACGAGCAGTACTTC. It codes for CASSRGEAGPYYEQYF.